What follows is one T cell receptor (beta chain) and its context. The authors' processing: Reference gene primer amplification gave estimated nucleated cell counts. Method: immunoSEQ multiplex PCR; TCRdb's copy keeps in-frame clones and lacks some. V and J calls and clone size are those listed in that table; D and trimming were worked out from the DNA. This sample yields about 120,000 clones, of which about 90% are seen a single time; roughly 8% belongs to the top ten. The source of the sample is a study of blood T cell repertoires in COVID-19. Study as a whole: The samples span acute and convalescent COVID-19 from the United States, Italy and Spain.

V lost 1 base and J lost 4, with 10 bases in between. The CDR3 is 14 amino acids. The germline gives CDR1 MNHNS, CDR2 SASEGT. The chain has TRBV6-1 and TRBJ2-5; D unresolved. The clonotype comes from a human donor in a cohort sampled during active COVID-19. Sequences were obtained from peripheral blood. CDR3 protein: CASSEVLPGETQYF. The CDR3 nucleotides read TGTGCCAGCAGTGAAGTACTGCCCGGAGAGACCCAGTACTTC.